The text below deals with one T cell receptor beta chain. Per the original methods: Reference gene primer amplification gave estimated nucleated cell counts. Produced via immunoSEQ multiplex PCR; TCRdb's table is partial and in-frame only. V and J calls and clone size come straight from that table; D and trimming were deduced from the DNA. The sample contains about 140,000 clones, more than 75% of which appear only once. V shed 8 bases and J shed 7 bases, with 20 bases lying between them. Germline V gene data show CDR1 as MDHEN and CDR2 as SYDVKM. CDR3 length: 14 residues. The sample is drawn from a study of blood T cell repertoires in COVID-19. Study in general: The study drew acute and convalescent COVID-19 samples from the United States, Italy and Spain. Sample material is recorded as cDNA or gDNA derived from T cells, B-cell-depleted T cells, or PBMCs.

Sequences were obtained from peripheral blood. This rearrangement joins TRBV28 to TRBJ2-5; possible D gene TRBD1, 7 bases. The clonotype comes from a woman in her thirties or forties with acute or convalescent COVID-19. CDR3 nucleotides: TGTGCCAGCGGGAGGCAGGGGGAGAAGGTGACCCAGTACTTC. Its translation: CASGRQGEKVTQYF.